The 24 T cell receptor beta chains listed next were all sequenced from one sample in a study of cytomegalovirus exposure and HLA in healthy donors. PCR primers comprised 60 Vbeta and 13 Jbeta primers. The protocol was immunoSEQ multiplex PCR, while the TCRdb copy is restricted to in-frame clones and leaves out a portion. Seen here are approximately 150,000 clones, 65% to 70% observed once, and the top ten hold 4% to 5.5%. Sequencing input: PBMCs. All receptors come from a young woman in good health and CMV-seropositive.

The chain couples TRBV7-2 to TRBJ1-5, with a weak D call TRBD1 (5 bases). The V end was cut by 5 bases, the J end by 0 bases, with 17 bases between. There are 17 residues in the CDR3. From germline, CDR1 is SGHTA and CDR2 FQGNSA. Here the CDR3 DNA reads TGTGCCAGCAGCGAGTTAAGTGGGGCTTATAGCAATCAGCCCCAGCATTTT. This encodes CASSELSGAYSNQPQHF. The variable domain in full, with the rest retrieved from reference TRBV7-2 and TRBJ1-5, is GAGVSQSPSNKVTEKGKDVELRCDPISGHTALYWYRQSLGQGLEFLIYFQGNSAPDKSGLPSDRFSAERTGGSVSTLTIQRTQQEDSAVYLCASSELSGAYSNQPQHFGDGTRLSIL.

V is TRBV27 and J is TRBJ2-3; TRBD2 agrees at 8 bases. This CDR3 is 16 amino acids long. V trimming: 2 bases; J trimming: 2 bases; junction bases outside the gene matches: 6. Germline V lookup: CDR1 MNHEY, CDR2 SMNVEV (reference sequence). CDR3 residues: CASSLGAGALTDTQYF. The CDR3 DNA sequence: TGTGCCAGCAGTTTAGGAGCGGGGGCTCTCACAGATACGCAGTATTTT.

The DNA of the CDR3 is TGTGCCTGGAGCCCCATGGGCGCGCCCTACGAGCAGTACTTC. Translated: CAWSPMGAPYEQYF. This chain joins TRBV30 and TRBJ2-7, with unresolved D. V was cut by 3 bases and J by 2 bases, with 14 bases left in between. The CDR3 contains 14 residues. Germline CDR1 and CDR2: GTSNPN and SVGIG (reference sequence).

This chain links TRBV6-6 with TRBJ2-5, with 8 bases identical to TRBD1. The DNA end is more similar to TRBJ2-7, so the J call may be wrong. Germline CDR1 is MNHNY and CDR2 is SVGAGI (reference sequence). This CDR3 is built from 15 residues. The CDR3 DNA sequence: TGTGCCAGCAGTTCAACTTGGACAGGGTCCTACGAGCAGTACTTC. It encodes CASSSTWTGSYEQYF.

This clone was detected once. The chain has TRBV2 and TRBJ1-3; 8 positions agree with TRBD1. Germline loops: CDR1 SNHLY, CDR2 FYNNEI. The CDR3 length is 14 residues. V trimming: 8 bases; J trimming: 2 bases; junction bases outside the gene matches: 5. Here the CDR3 DNA reads TGTGCCAGCGGAGAGGACAGGGCTGGAAACACCATATATTTT. Protein: CASGEDRAGNTIYF.

The CDR3 loop is CASSPFLTSGGANEQFF. In DNA, the CDR3 is TGTGCCAGCAGCCCCTTCCTGACTAGCGGGGGGGCAAATGAGCAGTTCTTC. The V call is TRBV4-2, the J call TRBJ2-1; 14 bases are a match to TRBD2. The CDR3 is 17 amino acids. V was pared by 4 bases and J by 7 bases, with 9 bases of the junction left unmatched. Germline V gives CDR1 LGHNA, CDR2 YNFKEQ.

This clone was seen a handful of times. The rearrangement uses TRBV19 and TRBJ1-5; no clear D gene. CDR3 length: 13 residues. CDR1 and CDR2 from the germline V gene are LNHDA and SQIVND (reference sequence). With 3 bases removed from V and 4 bases from J, the gap between germline ends came to 7 bases. CDR3 sequence reads: CASSMRRNQPQHF. The CDR3 DNA reads as TGTGCCAGTAGTATGCGGCGTAATCAGCCCCAGCATTTT.

This clone was counted between two and nine times. The chain carries TRBV7-2 and TRBJ2-3; D is ambiguous. From germline, CDR1 is SGHTA and CDR2 FQGNSA. Trimming took 1 base from V and 7 from J, leaving 6 bases between them. The CDR3 spans 12 residues. The CDR3 DNA is TGTGCCAGCAGCTTAGATACTAATACGCAGTATTTT. It specifies CASSLDTNTQYF.

This chain links TRBV18 with TRBJ2-1, with D unclear. The CDR3 contains 17 residues. Looked up from germline, CDR1 is KGHSH and CDR2 is LQKENI. V was cut by 2 bases and J by 0 bases, with 14 bases left in between. DNA for the CDR3: TGTGCCAGCTCACCATTTATCGTAGACTTCTCCTACAATGAGCAGTTCTTC. It yields the protein CASSPFIVDFSYNEQFF.

The gene calls are TRBV18 and TRBJ1-2; D possibly corresponds to TRBD1 (6 bases). V gave up 2 bases and J gave up 6 bases, with 13 bases separating them. The CDR3 sequence is 14 residues long. Germline V gives CDR1 KGHSH, CDR2 LQKENI. The CDR3 reads CASSPGYPGDGYTF. CDR3 nucleotides: TGTGCCAGCTCACCAGGGTATCCAGGGGATGGCTACACCTTC. The entire variable domain, with the rest obtained from reference TRBV18 and TRBJ1-2, is as follows: NAGVMQNPRHLVRRRGQEARLRCSPMKGHSHVYWYRQLPEEGLKFMVYLQKENIIDESGMPKERFSAEFPKEGPSILRIQQVVRGDSAAYFCASSPGYPGDGYTFGSGTRLTVV.

The chain has TRBV27 and TRBJ2-2, with TRBD2 matching over 10 bases. Germline V CDR1 and CDR2: MNHEY, SMNVEV (reference sequence). The CDR3 is 15 residues long. V trimming: 3 bases; J trimming: 7 bases; junction bases outside the gene matches: 5. CDR3 sequence (DNA): TGTGCCAGCAGTTTCACTTGGACTAGCGGCGGGGAGCTGTTTTTT. Translated, it gives CASSFTWTSGGELFF.

The CDR3 here is CASKGGLAGKDTQYF. CDR3 coding DNA: TGTGCCAGCAAAGGTGGACTAGCGGGGAAAGATACGCAGTATTTT. The chain combines TRBV6-1 with TRBJ2-3; TRBD2 agrees at 12 bases. CDR1 and CDR2 from the germline V gene are MNHNS and SASEGT. J gave up 5 bases and V 7 bases, and 7 bases lay outside the gene matches. The CDR3 has 15 residues.

The chain couples TRBV5-1 to TRBJ2-7, with 7 bases aligning to TRBD2. The CDR3 is 16 amino acids. Per the germline V gene, CDR1 is SGHRS and CDR2 is YFSETQ. Trimming removed 4 bases from V and 1 base from J; junction bases left unmatched: 11. The CDR3 DNA reads as TGCGCCAGCAGCGCGGGAGTAAGCAAGAGGTCCTACGAGCAGTACTTC. Amino acid sequence: CASSAGVSKRSYEQYF.

Points on this clone: The germline gene is not matched at one end of the junction; a read error may be the cause. The chain recombines TRBV6-1 with TRBJ2-2; no reliable D call. In germline, CDR1 is MNHNS, CDR2 SASEGT. This CDR3 is 8 amino acids long. CDR3 sequence: CWSGELFF. The CDR3, as DNA: TGCTGGAGCGGGGAGCTGTTTTTT.

This clone turned up a few times. Other DNA sequences of this sample code for an identical CDR3. CDR3 residues: CACRTGEPQSPLHF. Written as DNA, the CDR3 is TGTGCCTGCCGGACAGGGGAGCCCCAATCACCCCTCCACTTT. The chain recombines TRBV28 with TRBJ1-6, with TRBD1 identical over 9 bases. The CDR3 covers 14 residues. Germline V gene data show CDR1 as MDHEN and CDR2 as SYDVKM. Trimming removed 11 bases from V and 10 bases from J; junction bases left unmatched: 12.

There are a few counts of this clone. The chain recombines TRBV2 with TRBJ2-5; D remains unclear. The CDR3 is 11 residues long. CDR1 is SNHLY and CDR2 is FYNNEI in the germline V gene. Trimming shortened V by 7 bases and J by 5 bases, and 8 bases separated the two germline ends. This chain's CDR3 is CASMSVETQYF. In DNA, the CDR3 is TGTGCCAGCATGAGTGTTGAGACCCAGTACTTC.

V is TRBV9 and J is TRBJ2-1; D not certain. The germline V gene encodes CDR1 SGDLS and CDR2 YYNGEE. CDR3 size: 15 residues. V was trimmed by 0 bases and J by 9 bases, leaving 16 bases between them. CDR3 protein: CASSVGVGRAIEQFF. DNA for the CDR3: TGTGCCAGCAGCGTAGGCGTAGGTCGAGCGATTGAGCAGTTCTTC.

The rearrangement joins TRBV25-1 to TRBJ2-3; 12 bases agree with TRBD1. Germline CDR1 is MGHDK and CDR2 is SYGVNS. V trimming: 5 bases; J trimming: 4 bases; junction bases outside the gene matches: 13. This CDR3 is 18 amino acids long. CDR3 bases: TGTGCCAGCAGTCCTTACCCGTCGGGACAGGGGGCCTCAGATACGCAGTATTTT. Encoded protein: CASSPYPSGQGASDTQYF.

This clone was seen more than once but under ten times. The CDR3 sequence is CASRTGTDYQPQHF. As DNA, the CDR3 is TGTGCCAGCAGGACCGGGACAGATTATCAGCCCCAGCATTTT. The chain carries TRBV2 and TRBJ1-5, with 7 bases fitting TRBD1. V lost 6 bases and J lost 5; bases outside the gene matches: 7. The CDR3 totals 14 residues. Germline V lookup: CDR1 SNHLY, CDR2 FYNNEI.

The V gene is TRBV19, the J gene TRBJ2-2; the match to TRBD2 covers 13 bases. The ends lost 7 bases at V and 6 bases at J; junction bases unmatched: 8. The CDR3 contains 16 residues. In germline, CDR1 is LNHDA, CDR2 SQIVND (reference sequence). The CDR3 protein is CASTDPGLAGSGELFF. The CDR3 coding sequence is TGTGCCAGTACCGATCCGGGACTAGCGGGATCCGGGGAGCTGTTTTTT.

This CDR3 is CASSYFGVGRNTIYF. As DNA, the CDR3 is TGTGCCAGCAGTTACTTCGGGGTTGGACGAAACACCATATATTTT. This chain connects TRBV6-6 to TRBJ1-3; D is uncertain. V lost 1 base and J lost 5, with 12 bases in between. Germline CDR1 and CDR2: MNHNY and SVGAGI (reference sequence). The CDR3 consists of 15 residues.

The rearrangement uses TRBV7-9 and TRBJ2-7, with 8 bases identical to TRBD2. The germline V gene encodes CDR1 SEHNR and CDR2 FQNEAQ (reference sequence). V was pared by 1 base and J by 3 bases, with 11 bases of the junction left unmatched. This CDR3 has 17 amino acids. The CDR3 here is CASSLVGGGRLLYEQYF. In DNA form, the CDR3 reads TGTGCCAGCAGCTTAGTCGGGGGGGGGCGGCTCCTCTACGAGCAGTACTTC.

The chain couples TRBV27 to TRBJ1-2, with D possibly matching TRBD1 (5 bases). CDR1 MNHEY and CDR2 SMNVEV come from the germline V gene (reference sequence). The CDR3 runs 13 residues. V was cut by 7 bases and J by 4 bases, with 13 bases left in between. CDR3 sequence: CASTTGGVYGYTF. CDR3 nucleotides: TGTGCCAGCACCACGGGGGGGGTCTATGGCTACACCTTC.

This chain connects TRBV7-2 to TRBJ2-7, with 8 positions matching TRBD2. The CDR3 spans 15 residues. Germline assignment: CDR1 SGHTA and CDR2 FQGNSA. V lost 1 base, J lost 5 bases, and 7 bases stayed unmatched. The CDR3 spells CASSLVPGGLHEQYF. CDR3 sequence (DNA): TGTGCCAGCAGCTTAGTGCCGGGAGGGCTCCACGAGCAGTACTTC.